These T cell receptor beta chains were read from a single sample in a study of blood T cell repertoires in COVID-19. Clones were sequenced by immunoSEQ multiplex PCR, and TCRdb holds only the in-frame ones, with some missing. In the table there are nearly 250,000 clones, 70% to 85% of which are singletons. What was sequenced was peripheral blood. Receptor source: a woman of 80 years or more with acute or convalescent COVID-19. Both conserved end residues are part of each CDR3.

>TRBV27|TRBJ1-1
CAIKGGEQGAWTEAFF
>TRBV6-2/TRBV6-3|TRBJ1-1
CASSYTPGETVTNTEAFF
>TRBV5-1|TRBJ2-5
CASSLVPGPWETQYF
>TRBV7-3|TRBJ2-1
CASSNPTSGEQFF
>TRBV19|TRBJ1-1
CASSIGRAAFF
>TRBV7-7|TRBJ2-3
CASSPLGARATIQTDTQYF
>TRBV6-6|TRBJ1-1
CASKGEYTEAFF
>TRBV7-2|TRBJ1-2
CASSSAGQSYGYTF
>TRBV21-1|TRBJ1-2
CASSKNIANYGYTF
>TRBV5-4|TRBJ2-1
CASSLRGAFLSYNEQFF
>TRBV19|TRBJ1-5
CASSRDSHSNQPQHF
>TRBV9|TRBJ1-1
CASSNPGNTEAFF
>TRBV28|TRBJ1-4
CASSFDQGSPEKLFF
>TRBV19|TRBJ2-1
CASSRGSYNEQFF
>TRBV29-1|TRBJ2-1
CSAGGRTSGRNEQFF
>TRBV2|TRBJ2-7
CASSGPSGNPYEQYF
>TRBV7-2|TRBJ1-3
CASSPRPGGSGNTIYF
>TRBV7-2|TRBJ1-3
CASSLVQGASGNTIYF
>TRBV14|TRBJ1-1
CASSLYIPGGNTEAFF
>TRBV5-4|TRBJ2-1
CASSLVYRSDEQFF
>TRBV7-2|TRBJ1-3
CASSLVATGSGNTIYF
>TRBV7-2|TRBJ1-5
CASSYRTGKQPQHF
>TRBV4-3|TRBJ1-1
CASSQDIGRAEAFF
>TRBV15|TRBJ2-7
CATSRGQGRSTSYEQYF
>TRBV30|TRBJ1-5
CAWSRQDNQPQHF
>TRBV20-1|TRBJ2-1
CSAYNNEQFF
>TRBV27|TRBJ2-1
CASSHGTGSNNEQFF
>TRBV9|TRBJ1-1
CASSTGLKNTEAFF
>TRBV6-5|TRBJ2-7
CASSPTLNYEQYF
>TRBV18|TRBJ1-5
CASSPADNNQPQHF
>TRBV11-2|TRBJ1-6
CASSLGQANYNSPLHF
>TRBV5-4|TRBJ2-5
CASSPQGGGAETQYF